The present T cell receptor beta chain was sequenced within a study of T-cell memory formation after mild COVID-19. Study-level findings and limits: Clones from the second wave (peaking day 37) had unconfirmed SARS-CoV-2 specificity. Clones contracting day 15 to 85 were balanced CD4/CD8; later expanders leaned CD4+. Memory sampled before infection contained some responding clones, suggesting cross-reactive memory joined.

This clonotype was seen just once. Its antigen is still unknown. TCRdb reprocessed the 5' RACE reads via MiXCR and lists one record per CDR3 protein. The sample records 400,000 or so distinct CDR3 sequences, roughly 20% being singletons. This CDR3 region has 12 residues. Germline CDR1 reads SGHRS; CDR2 reads YFSETQ. V dropped 0 bases and J dropped 7 bases, with 5 bases sitting between them. The genes are TRBV5-1 and TRBJ2-1; D call uncertain. This TCR was recovered from an adult woman who had mild COVID-19 (a few samples of this study predate the infection). Cell type and time point are not known. The sequenced material came from PBMCs or a T cell subset sorted from them (not recorded which). The CDR3 is CASSLAANEQFF. In DNA form, the CDR3 reads TGCGCCAGCAGCTTGGCGGCTAATGAGCAGTTCTTC.